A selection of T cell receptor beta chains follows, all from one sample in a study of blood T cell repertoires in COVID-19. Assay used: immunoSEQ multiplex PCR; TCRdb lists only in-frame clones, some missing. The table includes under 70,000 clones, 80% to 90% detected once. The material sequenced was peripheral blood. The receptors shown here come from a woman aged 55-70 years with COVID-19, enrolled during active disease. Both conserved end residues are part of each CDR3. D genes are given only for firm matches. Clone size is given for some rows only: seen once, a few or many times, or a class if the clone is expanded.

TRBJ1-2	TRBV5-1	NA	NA	CASRNSGGYTF	TGCGCCAGCAGGAACAGCGGCGGCTACACCTTC
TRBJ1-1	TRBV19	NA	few	CASSIASGQMNTEAFF	TGTGCCAGTAGTATAGCATCCGGACAGATGAACACTGAAGCTTTCTTT
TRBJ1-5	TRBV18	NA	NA	CASSPGWANQPQHF	TGTGCCAGCTCACCGGGTTGGGCTAATCAGCCCCAGCATTTT
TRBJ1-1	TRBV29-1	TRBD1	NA	CSATTGMNTEAFF	TGCAGCGCTACGACAGGGATGAACACTGAAGCTTTCTTT
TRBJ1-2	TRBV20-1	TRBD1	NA	CSATQGNGYTF	TGCAGTGCCACACAGGGGAATGGCTACACCTTC
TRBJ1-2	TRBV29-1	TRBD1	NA	CSVRETGLVGYTF	TGCAGCGTTAGGGAGACAGGGTTAGTTGGCTACACCTTC
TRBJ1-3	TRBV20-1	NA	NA	CSASQVSGNTIYF	TGCAGTGCTAGTCAGGTCTCTGGAAACACCATATATTTT
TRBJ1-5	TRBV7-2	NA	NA	CASSLDLGGDQPQHF	TGTGCCAGCAGCTTAGACCTCGGAGGAGATCAGCCCCAGCATTTT
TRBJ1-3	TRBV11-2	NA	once	CASSEVRRDTIYF	TGTGCCAGCAGCGAAGTCAGGCGGGACACCATATATTTT
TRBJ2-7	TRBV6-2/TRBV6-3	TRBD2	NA	CASSSPTSGLSYEQYF	TGTGCCAGCAGTTCCCCGACTAGCGGCCTCTCCTACGAGCAGTACTTC
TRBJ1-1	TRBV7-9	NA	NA	CASSMDSLNTEAFF	TGTGCCAGCAGTATGGACAGCTTGAACACTGAAGCTTTCTTT
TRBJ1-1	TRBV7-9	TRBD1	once	CASRSGGGSLATEAFF	TGTGCCAGCAGGTCAGGGGGCGGATCATTGGCCACTGAAGCTTTCTTT
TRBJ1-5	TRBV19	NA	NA	CASSRGLWQPQHF	TGTGCCAGTAGTAGGGGCCTCTGGCAGCCCCAGCATTTT
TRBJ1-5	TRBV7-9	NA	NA	CASSSDRNNQPQHF	TGTGCCAGCAGCTCAGACAGGAATAATCAGCCCCAGCATTTT
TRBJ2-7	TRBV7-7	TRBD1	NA	CASSLGQGVSYEQYF	TGTGCCAGCAGCTTAGGACAGGGGGTTTCCTACGAGCAGTACTTC